This T cell receptor beta chain comes out of a study of blood T cell repertoires in COVID-19. The table came from immunoSEQ multiplex PCR; TCRdb's copy has only in-frame clones and leaves some out. The sample includes 240,000 or so clones, 70% to 90% of them seen just once. There are 13 residues in the CDR3. V was cut by 6 bases and J by 3 bases, with 9 bases left in between. Germline V gives CDR1 LNHDA, CDR2 SQIVND (reference sequence). The J gene is TRBJ2-1, the V gene TRBV19, with D maybe TRBD2 (5 bases). This receptor was obtained from a woman younger than 45 with acute or convalescent COVID-19. Material for sequencing was peripheral blood. Here the CDR3 DNA reads TGTGCCAGTAGCCTGGGAGTCTACAATGAGCAGTTCTTC. Its translation: CASSLGVYNEQFF.